The rows below give T cell receptor beta chains drawn from one sample of a study of cytomegalovirus exposure and HLA in healthy donors. Profiling relied on immunoSEQ multiplex PCR, and the TCRdb table lists in-frame clones only, not all of them. The profile covers some 200,000 clones, with 79% appearing a single time and approximately 1.5% taken by the ten largest. The material sequenced was PBMCs. The receptors come from a girl aged 5 to 17 in good health and CMV-seropositive. CDR3s include the opening cysteine and the closing phenylalanine or tryptophan. D genes are given only for firm matches. The size entry is marked missing in some rows and otherwise reads once, few, many or a size class.

j_gene,d_gene,v_gene,abundance,CDR3aa,CDR3nt
TRBJ1-6,NA,TRBV6-5,NA,CASREDSVHSPLHF,TGTGCCAGCAGGGAGGATAGTGTCCATTCACCCCTCCACTTT
TRBJ2-3,TRBD1,TRBV4-3,NA,CASSQDRARTGDTQYF,TGCGCCAGCAGCCAAGATCGGGCCCGGACAGGAGATACGCAGTATTTT
TRBJ2-1,NA,TRBV6-4,NA,CASSDSAGASGEQFF,TGTGCCAGCAGTGACTCTGCGGGGGCTTCCGGTGAGCAGTTCTTC
TRBJ2-2,TRBD2,TRBV6-5,once,CASGPSAGLELFF,TGTGCCAGCGGACCCTCAGCGGGGTTGGAGCTGTTTTTT
TRBJ1-2,NA,TRBV19,NA,CASSLQGAANYGYTF,TGTGCCAGTAGTTTACAGGGTGCGGCTAACTATGGCTACACCTTC
TRBJ2-2,TRBD2,TRBV5-1,NA,CASVTGGEGWRWRNGELFF,TGCGCCAGCGTCACGGGGGGGGAGGGATGGCGGTGGAGGAACGGGGAGCTGTTTTTT
TRBJ2-4,NA,TRBV5-1,NA,CASSLSSGNIQYF,TGCGCCAGCAGCTTGTCGTCGGGGAACATTCAGTACTTC
TRBJ1-6,NA,TRBV9,NA,CASSVDYRTWSPLHF,TGTGCCAGCAGCGTAGATTACAGGACCTGGTCACCCCTCCACTTT
TRBJ2-3,NA,TRBV5-1,NA,CASSPGQTDTQYF,TGCGCCAGCAGCCCCGGACAGACAGATACGCAGTATTTT
TRBJ1-1,NA,TRBV19,NA,CASIPGGDHTEAFF,TGTGCCAGTATCCCTGGGGGGGATCACACTGAAGCTTTCTTT
TRBJ2-2,TRBD2,TRBV4-2,NA,CASSLAGINTGELFF,TGTGCCAGCAGCTTAGCGGGGATTAACACCGGGGAGCTGTTTTTT
TRBJ2-7,NA,TRBV5-4,NA,CASSLVMGNEQYF,TGTGCCAGCAGCTTGGTGATGGGCAACGAGCAGTACTTC
TRBJ2-4,TRBD1,TRBV6-1,NA,CASSEATRGTKNIQYF,TGTGCCAGCAGTGAAGCTACCAGGGGGACCAAAAACATTCAGTACTTC
TRBJ2-6,TRBD1,TRBV6-1,NA,CASSEIGTGVAGANVLTF,TGTGCCAGCAGTGAAATTGGGACAGGGGTCGCTGGGGCCAACGTCCTGACTTTC
TRBJ2-7,TRBD1,TRBV25-1,few,CASSEPGQGHEQYF,TGTGCCAGCAGTGAACCGGGACAGGGCCACGAGCAGTACTTC
TRBJ2-5,TRBD2,TRBV5-1,NA,CASSRRLAGGPRRETQYF,TGCGCCAGCAGCCGGAGACTAGCGGGGGGGCCGCGACGAGAGACCCAGTACTTC
TRBJ1-1,TRBD1,TRBV7-9,NA,CASSRQGPNTEAFF,TGTGCCAGCAGTCGACAGGGCCCGAACACTGAAGCTTTCTTT
TRBJ2-4,TRBD1,TRBV5-1,once,CASSLEGQGAVKNIQYF,TGCGCCAGCAGCTTGGAGGGGCAGGGGGCTGTCAAAAACATTCAGTACTTC
TRBJ2-1,TRBD2,TRBV2,NA,CASSEASGGSYNEQFF,TGTGCCAGCAGTGAAGCTAGCGGGGGGTCCTACAATGAGCAGTTCTTC
TRBJ2-3,TRBD2,TRBV5-4,once,CASSNERGGLTDTQYF,TGTGCCAGCAGCAATGAGCGGGGGGGCCTCACAGATACGCAGTATTTT
TRBJ1-1,TRBD1,TRBV7-2,NA,CASSLVATGGTEAFF,TGTGCCAGCAGCTTAGTGGCCACAGGGGGCACTGAAGCTTTCTTT
TRBJ2-7,TRBD2,TRBV15,NA,CATSRDGRGGTLAEQYF,TGTGCCACCAGCAGAGATGGGCGGGGGGGAACCCTGGCCGAGCAGTACTTC
TRBJ1-1,NA,TRBV21-1,NA,CASSTGQASRLGTEAFF,TGTGCCAGCAGCACGGGACAGGCCTCCCGCTTGGGCACTGAAGCTTTCTTT
TRBJ2-1,NA,TRBV13,NA,CASSLGDSVGGNEQFF,TGTGCCAGCAGCTTGGGGGACAGCGTTGGGGGGAATGAGCAGTTCTTC
TRBJ1-5,NA,TRBV11-2,NA,CASSLGQYSNQPQHF,TGTGCCAGCAGCTTAGGACAGTATAGCAATCAGCCCCAGCATTTT
TRBJ2-7,TRBD2,TRBV9,NA,CASSASGASYEQYF,TGTGCCAGCAGCGCTAGCGGGGCCAGCTACGAGCAGTACTTC
TRBJ2-7,TRBD1,TRBV10-3,NA,CATAPGTGNYEQYF,TGTGCCACCGCACCCGGGACAGGGAATTACGAGCAGTACTTC
TRBJ1-2,TRBD1,TRBV27,NA,CASSSRQGAYGYTF,TGTGCCAGCAGTTCTAGACAGGGGGCGTATGGCTACACCTTC
TRBJ2-5,NA,TRBV18,NA,CANSLYQETQYF,TGTGCCAACTCCCTGTACCAAGAGACCCAGTACTTC
TRBJ2-7,NA,TRBV27,NA,CASSLLGGEQYF,TGTGCCAGCAGTTTATTAGGGGGCGAGCAGTACTTC
TRBJ2-3,NA,TRBV4-3,NA,CASSQDVSQDSTDTQYF,TGCGCCAGCAGCCAAGATGTGAGTCAGGATAGCACAGATACGCAGTATTTT
TRBJ1-2,NA,TRBV27,NA,CASSLEVGQGPNYGYTF,TGTGCCAGCAGTTTAGAGGTCGGGCAGGGCCCCAACTATGGCTACACCTTC
TRBJ1-1,NA,TRBV27,once,CASSLGRNTEAFF,TGTGCCAGCAGTTTAGGCAGGAACACTGAAGCTTTCTTT
TRBJ2-5,TRBD2,TRBV5-1,NA,CASSLVAGTQETQYF,TGCGCCAGCAGCTTGGTAGCGGGGACCCAAGAGACCCAGTACTTC
TRBJ2-5,NA,TRBV5-1,NA,CASSVQETQYF,TGCGCCAGCAGCGTACAAGAGACCCAGTACTTC
TRBJ1-2,NA,TRBV7-2,NA,CASSLADHRSGYTF,TGTGCCAGCAGCTTAGCTGACCACAGGTCCGGCTACACCTTC
TRBJ2-3,TRBD2,TRBV2,NA,CASSTSGGSTDTQYF,TGTGCCAGCAGTACTAGCGGGGGAAGCACAGATACGCAGTATTTT
TRBJ2-1,NA,TRBV7-6,NA,CASSLGGADYNEQFF,TGTGCCAGCAGCTTGGGGGGGGCAGACTACAATGAGCAGTTCTTC
TRBJ1-5,NA,TRBV9,NA,CASSWGRNYSNQPQHF,TGTGCCAGCAGCTGGGGCAGGAACTATAGCAATCAGCCCCAGCATTTT
TRBJ2-1,NA,TRBV5-6,few,CASSLGQVRDEQFF,TGTGCCAGCAGCTTGGGACAGGTAAGGGACGAGCAGTTCTTC
TRBJ1-1,NA,TRBV21-1,NA,CASRSGGVTEAFF,TGTGCCAGCAGGTCAGGGGGCGTAACTGAAGCTTTCTTT
TRBJ1-5,TRBD1,TRBV2,NA,CASRPTGAGDQPQHF,TGTGCCAGCAGGCCGACAGGGGCGGGGGATCAGCCCCAGCATTTT
TRBJ2-7,NA,TRBV9,NA,CASSVATRDEQYF,TGTGCCAGCAGCGTAGCTACCCGAGACGAGCAGTACTTC
TRBJ1-2,NA,TRBV5-6,NA,CASSLYYGYTF,TGTGCCAGCAGCCTCTATTATGGCTACACCTTC
TRBJ1-6,TRBD1,TRBV9,NA,CASSVGTGAGNYNSPLHF,TGTGCCAGCAGCGTAGGGACAGGGGCCGGCAACTATAATTCACCCCTCCACTTT
TRBJ2-3,NA,TRBV5-6,NA,CASSLGVTGFTDTQYF,TGTGCCAGCAGCTTGGGGGTGACGGGATTCACAGATACGCAGTATTTT
TRBJ1-6,TRBD1,TRBV19,NA,CASSIGGQGANSPLHF,TGTGCCAGTAGTATAGGCGGACAGGGGGCAAATTCACCCCTCCACTTT
TRBJ2-3,NA,TRBV29-1,NA,CSVEWAGIKEYF,TGCAGCGTCGAGTGGGCCGGCATCAAAGAGTATTTT